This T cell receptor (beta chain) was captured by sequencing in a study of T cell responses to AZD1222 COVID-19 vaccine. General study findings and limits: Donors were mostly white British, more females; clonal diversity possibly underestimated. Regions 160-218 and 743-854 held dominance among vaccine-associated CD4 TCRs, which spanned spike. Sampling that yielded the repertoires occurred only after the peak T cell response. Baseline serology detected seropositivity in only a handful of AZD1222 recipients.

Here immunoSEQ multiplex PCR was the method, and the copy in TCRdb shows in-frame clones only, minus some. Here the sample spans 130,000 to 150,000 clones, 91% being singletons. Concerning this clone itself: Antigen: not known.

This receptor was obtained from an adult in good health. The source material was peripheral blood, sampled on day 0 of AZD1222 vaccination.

The CDR3 region is CASSLAWDRLSNQPQHF. The DNA for the CDR3 is TGTGCCAGCAGCTTAGCTTGGGACAGACTTAGCAATCAGCCCCAGCATTTT. This sequence joins TRBV7-8 and TRBJ1-5, with TRBD1 identical over 7 bases. This CDR3 contains 17 residues. V was pared by 0 bases and J by 0 bases, with 5 bases of the junction left unmatched. CDR1 and CDR2 from the germline V gene are SGHVS and FQNEAQ.